The 29 T cell receptor beta chains below all came from one sample that was sequenced in a study of blood T cell repertoires in COVID-19. Using immunoSEQ multiplex PCR, the repertoire was profiled, and TCRdb retains in-frame clones only, with some absent. The repertoire has a few hundred thousand clones, roughly 86% of them found once; the top ten carry 1.5% to 2%. Sequenced material: PBMCs or T cells enriched from blood (not recorded which). The receptors originated from a man between 35 and 55 years old in a cohort exposed to, infected with or recovered from COVID-19 (not recorded which).

The chain recombines TRBV28 with TRBJ2-2; TRBD2 matches 7 bases. The J segment lost 1 base and the V segment lost 6 bases, leaving 8 bases of the junction unmatched. Per germline, CDR1 MDHEN and CDR2 SYDVKM. This CDR3 is 16 amino acids long. The CDR3 region has the DNA TGTGCCAGCAGCTCCCGGGGAGGGCTGAACACCGGGGAGCTGTTTTTT. Translation gives CASSSRGGLNTGELFF.

The genes are TRBV7-8 and TRBJ2-7; 13 nucleotides align to TRBD2. Germline lookup yields CDR1 SGHVS and CDR2 FQNEAQ. J was trimmed by 0 bases and V by 5 bases; bases with no gene match: 1. The CDR3 covers 15 residues. This CDR3 is CASSRTSGSSYEQYF. The DNA for the CDR3 is TGTGCCAGCAGCCGGACTAGCGGGAGCTCCTACGAGCAGTACTTC.

In this sample, this clone turned up once. The chain combines TRBV2 with TRBJ1-2; TRBD1 is a possible D gene (5 bases). The length of the CDR3 is 14 residues. Trimming pared 1 base from V and 2 bases from J, leaving 8 bases between. CDR1 and CDR2 (germline): SNHLY, FYNNEI. CDR3 residues: CASSEGAGNYGYTF. CDR3 nucleotides: TGTGCCAGCAGTGAAGGGGCAGGGAACTATGGCTACACCTTC.

This chain joins TRBV5-1 and TRBJ2-5; TRBD1 is a possible D gene (5 bases). The CDR3 loop spans 13 amino acids. Trimming stripped 0 bases from V and 2 bases from J, with 5 bases between. Per the germline V gene, CDR1 is SGHRS and CDR2 is YFSETQ. The CDR3 DNA sequence: TGCGCCAGCAGCTTGGAGGGGCAAGAGACCCAGTACTTC. Its translation: CASSLEGQETQYF. The whole variable domain, filled in from reference TRBV5-1 and TRBJ2-5, reads KAGVTQTPRYLIKTRGQQVTLSCSPISGHRSVSWYQQTPGQGLQFLFEYFSETQRNKGNFPGRFSGRQFSNSRSEMNVSTLELGDSALYLCASSLEGQETQYFGPGTRLLVL.

This rearrangement joins TRBV4-2 to TRBJ1-2, with TRBD1 as a possible D gene (5 bases). The germline V gene encodes CDR1 LGHNA and CDR2 YNFKEQ. CDR3 length equals 14 residues. Trimming removed 1 base from V and 5 bases from J, with 11 bases in between. CDR3 region: CASSQAGTRYGYTF. The CDR3 DNA follows: TGTGCCAGCAGCCAAGCAGGGACTCGTTATGGCTACACCTTC.

This rearrangement joins TRBV11-2 to TRBJ2-1; perhaps TRBD2 as D (6 bases). Germline CDR1 is SGHAT and CDR2 is FQNNGV. The CDR3 extends over 13 amino acids. Deletions cut 3 bases from V and 9 bases from J, with 12 bases between. CDR3 region: CASSLTSRGEQFF. The CDR3 region has the DNA TGTGCCAGCAGCTTGACTAGTCGGGGTGAGCAGTTCTTC.

The V gene is TRBV10-2, the J gene TRBJ1-1, with 7 bases lining up with TRBD1. The CDR3 is 13 residues long. CDR1 WSHSY and CDR2 SAAADI come from the germline V gene. V gave up 5 bases and J gave up 8 bases; unmatched junction bases: 8. Here the CDR3 reads CASSPGTALEAFF. CDR3 in DNA: TGCGCCAGCAGTCCCGGGACAGCGCTAGAAGCTTTCTTT.

The chain uses TRBV7-2 and TRBJ1-5, with D possibly matching TRBD1 (6 bases). Germline V gene sequence: CDR1 SGHTA, CDR2 FQGNSA. CDR3 length equals 14 residues. The ends were cut back, 6 bases at V and 0 bases at J, with 9 bases in the middle. CDR3 amino acids: CASRGGDSNQPQHF. CDR3 DNA sequence: TGTGCCAGCAGAGGGGGAGATAGCAATCAGCCCCAGCATTTT.

The rearrangement links TRBV10-1 to TRBJ1-1; no definite D call. Germline CDR1 and CDR2: WNHNN and SYGVQD (reference sequence). This CDR3 comprises 13 residues. V was clipped by 6 bases and J by 1 base, with 9 bases between them. The CDR3, as DNA: TGCGCCAGCAGCCCCACTCGGAACACTGAAGCTTTCTTT. Translation: CASSPTRNTEAFF.

This chain joins TRBV5-5 and TRBJ1-5; 7 nucleotides align to TRBD1. Trimming removed 2 bases from V and 6 bases from J; junction bases left unmatched: 8. The CDR3 is 15 amino acids. Per the germline V gene, CDR1 is SGHKS and CDR2 is YYEKEE (reference sequence). The CDR3 sequence: CASSLDRAVGQPQHF. CDR3 DNA sequence: TGTGCCAGCAGCTTAGACAGGGCAGTGGGTCAGCCCCAGCATTTT.

The rearrangement links TRBV19 to TRBJ2-7, with a weak D call TRBD2 (5 bases). The CDR3 is 15 amino acids. Germline CDR1 reads LNHDA; CDR2 reads SQIVND (reference sequence). Trimming cost V 3 bases and J 3 bases, with 15 bases left between them. DNA for the CDR3: TGTGCCAGTAGTATGGAGGAAGGGCTTCTCTACGAGCAGTACTTC. Translating gives CASSMEEGLLYEQYF.

The chain carries TRBV20-1 and TRBJ2-1; a possible D gene is TRBD2 (5 bases). Trimming removed 3 bases from V and 6 bases from J, with 12 bases in between. CDR1 is DFQATT and CDR2 is SNEGSKA in the germline V gene (reference sequence). The CDR3 extends over 13 amino acids. CDR3 DNA: TGCAGTGCTAGTTATCGTCTAGCCAATGAGCAGTTCTTC. It specifies CSASYRLANEQFF.

The chain uses TRBV7-9 and TRBJ1-4; unclear D gene. The CDR3 has 15 residues. Trimming stripped 5 bases from V and 2 bases from J, with 12 bases between. Per the germline V gene, CDR1 is SEHNR and CDR2 is FQNEAQ (reference sequence). The chain's CDR3 is CASSLIDSTNEKLFF. In DNA, the CDR3 is TGTGCCAGCAGCCTCATTGATAGCACTAATGAAAAACTGTTTTTT.

The chain links TRBV7-8 to TRBJ2-2; a possible D gene is TRBD1 (5 bases). The germline V and J ends were trimmed by 2 bases and 1 base, with 14 bases remaining between them. Looked up from germline, CDR1 is SGHVS and CDR2 is FQNEAQ. The length of the CDR3 is 17 residues. CDR3 residues: CASSLMGRQRNTGELFF. The CDR3 nucleotides are TGTGCCAGCAGCTTAATGGGGCGGCAGAGGAACACCGGGGAGCTGTTTTTT. Together with reference TRBV7-8 and TRBJ2-2, the CDR3 gives the full variable domain: GAGVSQSPRYKVAKRGQDVALRCDPISGHVSLFWYQQALGQGPEFLTYFQNEAQLDKSGLPSDRFFAERPEGSVSTLKIQRTQQEDSAVYLCASSLMGRQRNTGELFFGEGSRLTVL.

The gene calls are TRBV3-1 (or the pseudogene TRBV3-2) and TRBJ2-5, with D perhaps matching TRBD2 (6 bases). The germline CDR1 and CDR2 sequences are LGHDT and YNNKEL (reference sequence). The ends were cut back, 4 bases at V and 3 bases at J, with 9 bases in the middle. This CDR3 region has 13 residues. The CDR3 nucleotides read TGTGCCAGCAGCCGATCGGGAGAAGAGACCCAGTACTTC. Protein product: CASSRSGEETQYF.

The chain couples TRBV4-1 to TRBJ1-5, with a tentative D call TRBD1 (6 bases). There are 15 residues in the CDR3. Trimming took off 0 bases at V and 7 bases at J, with 13 bases between the two ends. The germline V gene has CDR1 MGHRA and CDR2 YSYEKL. CDR3 in DNA: TGCGCCAGCAGCCAAGAGTGGGGGCCGCGGCAGCCCCAGCATTTT. This gives the protein CASSQEWGPRQPQHF.

The rearrangement joins TRBV7-2 to TRBJ1-3, with D unclear. V was trimmed by 5 bases and J by 0 bases, leaving 11 bases between them. The CDR3 runs to 15 residues. The germline V gene encodes CDR1 SGHTA and CDR2 FQGNSA. CDR3 bases: TGTGCCAGCAGCCTCGATGCGGCCTCTGGAAACACCATATATTTT. It specifies CASSLDAASGNTIYF.

This CDR3 is CASSQSGNRGFGYGYTF. The CDR3 DNA sequence: TGTGCCAGCAGTCAATCCGGAAACAGGGGTTTTGGCTATGGCTACACCTTC. The rearrangement links TRBV6-6 to TRBJ1-2; the match to TRBD1 covers 7 bases. With V trimmed by 5 bases and J by 4 bases, 16 bases remained unmatched. Germline V gives CDR1 MNHNY, CDR2 SVGAGI (reference sequence). This CDR3 is 17 amino acids long.

The chain is built from TRBV9 and TRBJ2-1; the match to TRBD2 covers 7 bases. The CDR3 is made up of 16 amino acids. Per the germline V gene, CDR1 is SGDLS and CDR2 is YYNGEE. The V segment lost 0 bases and the J segment 4 bases; nucleotides outside the gene matches: 7. For the CDR3, the DNA is TGTGCCAGCAGCGTAGTCGGCGGGAGTACATACAATGAGCAGTTCTTC. This translates into CASSVVGGSTYNEQFF.

The rearrangement joins TRBV5-8 to TRBJ2-3; TRBD1 agrees at 8 bases. Germline CDR1 and CDR2: SGHTS and YDEGEE. CDR3 size: 17 residues. Trimming took 0 bases from V and 4 from J; bases not matched to a gene: 10. The CDR3 nucleotides are TGTGCCAGCAGCTTGGTACCCCAGGGGGCGAGATCAGATACGCAGTATTTT. Amino acids: CASSLVPQGARSDTQYF.

J is TRBJ1-4 and V is TRBV5-1; D might be TRBD1 (6 bases). Trimming took off 5 bases at V and 1 base at J, with 12 bases between the two ends. CDR1 is SGHRS and CDR2 is YFSETQ in the germline V gene. The CDR3 covers 15 residues. The CDR3 spells CASSEQQGTNEKLFF. In nucleotides, the CDR3 is TGCGCCAGCAGTGAACAACAGGGAACTAATGAAAAACTGTTTTTT.

The J gene is TRBJ1-1, the V gene TRBV19; 7 nucleotides align to TRBD1. Germline V gives CDR1 LNHDA, CDR2 SQIVND (reference sequence). J was trimmed by 8 bases and V by 5 bases; bases with no gene match: 14. The CDR3 has 15 amino acids. CDR3: CASSAERGLHFEAFF. The CDR3 nucleotides are TGTGCCAGTAGTGCTGAAAGGGGGCTCCACTTCGAAGCTTTCTTT.

As concerns this clone: The sample holds other DNA sequences that translate to the same CDR3. The chain links TRBV3-1 (or the pseudogene TRBV3-2) to TRBJ2-1; 9 bases match TRBD2. This CDR3 spans 14 amino acids. V trimming: 6 bases; J trimming: 6 bases; junction bases outside the gene matches: 6. Germline V lookup: CDR1 LGHDT, CDR2 YNNKEL (reference sequence). This CDR3 is CASSRGLAGNEQFF. CDR3 nucleotides: TGTGCCAGCAGTAGGGGACTAGCCGGCAATGAGCAGTTCTTC.

The chain joins TRBV15 to TRBJ1-5; 8 nucleotides agree with TRBD1. CDR1 and CDR2 from the germline V gene are LNHNV and YYDKDF (reference sequence). Trimming took 2 bases from V and 2 from J; bases not matched to a gene: 5. The CDR3 is 16 amino acids. The CDR3 DNA follows: TGTGCCACCAGCAGAATCGGACAGGGAGGCAATCAGCCCCAGCATTTT. Its translation: CATSRIGQGGNQPQHF.

The chain recombines TRBV4-1 with TRBJ1-4; no clear D gene. CDR3 length equals 12 residues. The V gene's germline CDR1 is MGHRA and CDR2 YSYEKL. V dropped 6 bases and J dropped 8 bases, with 10 bases sitting between them. The CDR3 region has the DNA TGCGCCAGCAGGAAAAATCAGGAAAAACTGTTTTTT. Translated, it gives CASRKNQEKLFF.

The gene calls are TRBV7-6 and TRBJ2-1; weak D call: TRBD2 (5 bases). Deletions cut 1 base from V and 8 bases from J, with 9 bases between. This CDR3 comprises 13 residues. Germline lookup yields CDR1 SGHVS and CDR2 FNYEAQ. CDR3 region: CASSLGGRYEQFF. For the CDR3, the DNA is TGTGCCAGCAGCTTAGGAGGGAGATATGAGCAGTTCTTC.

This clone came up many times. The chain links TRBV27 to TRBJ1-1, with TRBD1 matching 8 bases. V trimming: 8 bases; J trimming: 10 bases; junction bases outside the gene matches: 12. This CDR3 contains 13 residues. CDR1 is MNHEY and CDR2 is SMNVEV in the germline V gene (reference sequence). The CDR3 bases are TGTGCCAGCGGGGGCAGGGGGCTGAATCGAGCTTTCTTT. Protein: CASGGRGLNRAFF.

CDR3 bases: TGTGCCAGCAGCCAAGAAGTCGTAGCGGGATTTCGCAATGAGCAGTTCTTC. Its translation is CASSQEVVAGFRNEQFF. V gene TRBV3-1 (or the pseudogene TRBV3-2) combines with J gene TRBJ2-1, with 8 positions matching TRBD2. The CDR3 consists of 17 residues. V lost 0 bases to trimming and J lost 6 bases; unmatched junction nucleotides: 10. Looked up from germline, CDR1 is LGHDT and CDR2 is YNNKEL (reference sequence).

J is TRBJ1-6 and V is TRBV30, with TRBD1 matching over 7 bases. The length of the CDR3 is 16 residues. The ends lost 0 bases at V and 5 bases at J; junction bases unmatched: 7. The germline V gene encodes CDR1 GTSNPN and CDR2 SVGIG (reference sequence). CDR3 loop: CAWSVDRVENNSPLHF. The CDR3 DNA reads TGTGCCTGGAGTGTTGACAGGGTTGAGAATAATTCACCCCTCCACTTT.